This TCR beta chain was sequenced during a study of shared clonotypes between healthy human individuals. Germline CDR1 and CDR2: SNHLY and FYNNEI. There are 14 residues in the CDR3. The junction had 9 bases not matched to a gene; V was cut back by 8 bases and J by 4 bases. CD4+ cells yielded CD45RA+ naive and CD45RA-negative memory subsets. TCRdb keeps only in-frame clones here, not all; method: immunoSEQ multiplex PCR. This table holds roughly 2 million clones, roughly 96% found once. The sequenced material came from naive CD4+ T cells sorted from blood. The subset: CD45RA+ positively selected. This chain links TRBV2 with TRBJ1-2; TRBD1 matches at 8 bases. The clonotype was recovered from a man between 18 and 29 years old in good health. CDR3: CASGHRGSLYGYTF. The CDR3 region has the DNA TGTGCCAGCGGGCACAGGGGGTCCCTCTATGGCTACACCTTC. The whole variable domain, remainder taken from reference TRBV2 and TRBJ1-2, is EPEVTQTPSHQVTQMGQEVILRCVPISNHLYFYWYRQILGQKVEFLVSFYNNEISEKSEIFDDQFSVERPDGSNFTLKIRSTKLEDSAMYFCASGHRGSLYGYTFGSGTRLTVV.